This T cell receptor beta chain originates from a study of early T cells in non-severe SARS-CoV-2 infection. Study information: Sequencing of bulk RNA from unsorted whole blood was done, without chain pairing. Findings and limits, study-wide: CD4 and private specificities were missed by VDJdb matching, which favored anti-spike CD8 responses.

Unique molecular identifier tags were affixed to discrete cDNA molecules. TCRdb passed the 5' RACE reads through MiXCR, listing each CDR3 protein once. Counted here are about 81,000 distinct CDR3 sequences, 11% to 15% occurring once; the ten biggest clones make up 9.5% to 12%. The CDR3 extends over 15 amino acids. V lost 2 bases, J lost 6 bases, and 11 bases lay in between. A few counts support this clonotype. What it recognizes is unknown. This chain uses TRBV12-3 or TRBV12-4 with TRBJ1-6; weak D call: TRBD1 (6 bases). The sequenced sample consisted of whole blood. This clonotype was obtained from an adult who was a healthcare worker with PCR-confirmed SARS-CoV-2 infection or an uninfected control (not recorded which). The CDR3 DNA follows: TGTGCCAGCAGTTTACGGGGGCCAACTAATTCACCCCTCCACTTT. This encodes CASSLRGPTNSPLHF.